One sample yielded the 14 T cell receptor beta chains listed below, sequenced in a study of cytomegalovirus exposure and HLA in healthy donors. The study ran its PCR with 60 Vbeta and 13 Jbeta primers. Produced via immunoSEQ multiplex PCR; TCRdb's table is partial and in-frame only. Seen here are 70,000 to 95,000 clones, more than 60% observed once, and the top ten hold around an eighth. The specimen sequenced was PBMCs. The receptor set was obtained from a human donor in good health.

The chain is built from TRBV7-2 and TRBJ1-2; no clear D. Trimming left V 0 bases short and J 9 bases short, with 8 bases between. CDR1 SGHTA and CDR2 FQGNSA come from the germline V gene. The CDR3 is 12 residues long. The CDR3 sequence is CASSLAVSRYTF. The DNA for the CDR3 is TGTGCCAGCAGCTTAGCAGTCAGTCGCTACACCTTC.

The rearrangement uses TRBV5-6 and TRBJ2-6, with unresolved D. Trimming took 1 base from V and 2 from J, leaving 7 bases between them. The CDR3 covers 15 residues. The germline V gene has CDR1 SGHDT and CDR2 YYEEEE. CDR3 DNA: TGTGCCAGCAGCTTGCTTGGGCCTGGGGCCAACGTCCTGACTTTC. Amino acids: CASSLLGPGANVLTF. The full variable domain, rest sourced from reference TRBV5-6 and TRBJ2-6, is DAGVTQSPTHLIKTRGQQVTLRCSPKSGHDTVSWYQQALGQGPQFIFQYYEEEERQRGNFPDRFSGHQFPNYSSELNVNALLLGDSALYLCASSLLGPGANVLTFGAGSRLTVL.

This chain joins TRBV10-2 and TRBJ1-5; D gene unclear. Between the trimmed V and J ends, which lost 5 bases and 3 bases, there was a span of 8 bases. Germline loops: CDR1 WSHSY, CDR2 SAAADI. There are 13 residues in the CDR3. The chain's CDR3 is CASSNNNNQPQHF. The CDR3, as DNA: TGCGCCAGCAGTAATAACAACAATCAGCCCCAGCATTTT.

The V call is TRBV5-1, the J call TRBJ2-1; D might be TRBD1 (5 bases). CDR1 and CDR2 (germline): SGHRS, YFSETQ. CDR3 length: 16 residues. The ends were cut back, 3 bases at V and 0 bases at J, with 13 bases in the middle. Written as DNA, the CDR3 is TGCGCCAGCAGCTACGGACACCCGAGCTCCTACAATGAGCAGTTCTTC. Translation gives CASSYGHPSSYNEQFF. Combining the CDR3 with reference TRBV5-1 and TRBJ2-1 gives the whole variable domain KAGVTQTPRYLIKTRGQQVTLSCSPISGHRSVSWYQQTPGQGLQFLFEYFSETQRNKGNFPGRFSGRQFSNSRSEMNVSTLELGDSALYLCASSYGHPSSYNEQFFGPGTRLTVL.

V is TRBV13 and J is TRBJ2-1; possible D gene TRBD1, 6 bases. The V end lost 4 bases, the J end lost 4 bases, and 14 bases lay between the germline ends. The CDR3 is made up of 15 amino acids. The germline V gene has CDR1 PRHDT and CDR2 FYEKMQ (reference sequence). The CDR3 reads CASSSDRRNYNEQFF. CDR3 DNA sequence: TGTGCCAGCAGCTCGGACAGAAGAAATTACAATGAGCAGTTCTTC.

The V and J genes are TRBV2 and TRBJ1-3; perhaps TRBD1 as D (5 bases). Trimming shortened V by 4 bases and J by 0 bases, and 10 bases separated the two germline ends. Germline V gives CDR1 SNHLY, CDR2 FYNNEI. The CDR3 length is 15 residues. The CDR3 sequence is CASSVDSYSGNTIYF. CDR3 nucleotide sequence: TGTGCCAGCAGTGTCGACAGTTACTCTGGAAACACCATATATTTT. The complete variable domain, with remaining parts taken from reference TRBV2 and TRBJ1-3, reads EPEVTQTPSHQVTQMGQEVILRCVPISNHLYFYWYRQILGQKVEFLVSFYNNEISEKSEIFDDQFSVERPDGSNFTLKIRSTKLEDSAMYFCASSVDSYSGNTIYFGEGSWLTVV.

The J gene is TRBJ2-7, the V gene TRBV11-2; D may be TRBD2 (7 bases). From germline, CDR1 is SGHAT and CDR2 FQNNGV. The CDR3 has 14 amino acids. V shed 1 base and J shed 2 bases, with 9 bases lying between them. The CDR3 nucleotides read TGTGCCAGCAGCTTAGGGGGGGGCGCCTACGAGCAGTACTTC. This codes for CASSLGGGAYEQYF.

The chain is built from TRBV4-3 and TRBJ2-2; D not resolved. Germline CDR1 is LGHNA and CDR2 is YSLEER. Trimming stripped 0 bases from V and 2 bases from J, with 10 bases between. The CDR3 has 16 residues. CDR3 sequence (DNA): TGCGCCAGCAGCCAAGACAGGCTGTTTAACACCGGGGAGCTGTTTTTT. Amino acids: CASSQDRLFNTGELFF.

V is TRBV18 and J is TRBJ1-1, with unresolved D. From germline, CDR1 is KGHSH and CDR2 LQKENI. V gave up 3 bases and J gave up 2 bases, with 13 bases separating them. The CDR3 contains 15 residues. The CDR3 sequence: CASSPQWGDNTEAFF. The CDR3 DNA sequence: TGTGCCAGCTCACCCCAGTGGGGAGACAACACTGAAGCTTTCTTT.

CDR3 protein: CASSDSGVRQFF. The CDR3 nucleotides read TGTGCCAGCAGTGACTCAGGGGTACGTCAGTTCTTC. V usage is TRBV6-4 and J usage is TRBJ2-1, with D possibly being TRBD1 (5 bases). Germline CDR1 is MRHNA and CDR2 is SNTAGT. The CDR3 runs to 12 residues. The V end lost 0 bases, the J end lost 13 bases, and 10 bases lay between the germline ends.

This chain links TRBV2 with TRBJ2-7; D might be TRBD2 (7 bases). This CDR3 has 14 amino acids. Germline lookup yields CDR1 SNHLY and CDR2 FYNNEI. With 4 bases removed from V and 5 bases from J, the gap between germline ends came to 15 bases. DNA for the CDR3: TGTGCCAGCAGTGTAGGGGGGGTTCTCCACGAGCAGTACTTC. It yields the protein CASSVGGVLHEQYF.

The chain employs TRBV9 and TRBJ1-3, with 9 bases that match TRBD1. The CDR3 totals 16 residues. The V and J ends lost 4 bases and 8 bases, in that order; junction bases with no gene match: 13. Germline CDR1 and CDR2: SGDLS and YYNGEE. The CDR3 DNA reads as TGTGCCAGCAGCCGCCGCGACAGGGGGAACGAGGACACCATATATTTT. Its translation: CASSRRDRGNEDTIYF.

The J gene is TRBJ1-4, the V gene TRBV5-4; D unclear. The CDR3 consists of 14 residues. Germline V gene lookup returns CDR1 SGHNT and CDR2 YYREEE (reference sequence). V lost 0 bases and J 5 bases, leaving 8 bases between the germline ends. The CDR3 sequence is CASSLDATNEKLFF. The CDR3 bases are TGTGCCAGCAGCTTGGATGCCACAAATGAAAAACTGTTTTTT.

This clone was detected once. The V call is TRBV19, the J call TRBJ1-2; 7 bases map to TRBD1. Germline assignment: CDR1 LNHDA and CDR2 SQIVND (reference sequence). This CDR3 has 16 residues. After removal of 3 bases from V and 9 bases from J, the junction contained 16 bases not matched to a gene. CDR3 sequence (DNA): TGTGCCAGTAGTATCTACGAGGAGGGGGACAGCCATAGCTACACCTTC. Translation gives CASSIYEEGDSHSYTF. Full variable domain (missing parts from reference TRBV19 and TRBJ1-2): DGGITQSPKYLFRKEGQNVTLSCEQNLNHDAMYWYRQDPGQGLRLIYYSQIVNDFQKGDIAEGYSVSREKKESFPLTVTSAQKNPTAFYLCASSIYEEGDSHSYTFGSGTRLTVV.